The 2 T cell receptor beta chains below were found in one sample sequenced in a study of blood T cell repertoires in COVID-19. Method: immunoSEQ multiplex PCR; TCRdb's copy keeps in-frame clones and lacks some. The table lists 300,000 to 350,000 clones, around 87% of them singletons. Sequenced sample: PBMCs or T cells enriched from blood (not recorded which). These receptors originate from a woman aged 18-29 years with acute COVID-19.

V and J are TRBV7-9 and TRBJ1-1, with TRBD1 identical over 7 bases. V was pared by 4 bases and J by 4 bases, with 21 bases of the junction left unmatched. CDR3 length equals 19 residues. CDR1 and CDR2 from the germline V gene are SEHNR and FQNEAQ (reference sequence). The CDR3 coding sequence is TGTGCCAGCAGCTCCCCACGACAGGGCACCCACATCCCGATCACTGAAGCTTTCTTT. Protein sequence: CASSSPRQGTHIPITEAFF.

The J gene is TRBJ1-1, the V gene TRBV27; perhaps TRBD1 as D (6 bases). The V and J ends lost 10 bases and 2 bases respectively, with 17 bases between them. CDR1 is MNHEY and CDR2 is SMNVEV in the germline V gene (reference sequence). CDR3 length: 14 residues. The DNA of the CDR3 is TGTGCCACCTATCGGGCAGGGGCCAACACTGAAGCTTTCTTT. Translated: CATYRAGANTEAFF.